Sequencing of this T cell receptor (beta chain) was carried out in a study of shared clonotypes between healthy human individuals. Across the whole study: Three CD4 naive, three CD4 memory, two CD8 naive and one CD8 memory plate were used per donor.

The CDR3 spans 16 residues. The germline V and J ends were trimmed by 1 base and 1 base, with 13 bases remaining between them. Germline-derived CDR1 and CDR2 are LGHNA and YSLEER. Regarding the study as a whole: The authors expected sequencing depth to affect clonotype sharing among donors.

Approximately 30,000 T cell genomes (about 0.2 ug DNA) went into each sorted-subset replicate. TCRdb's copy holds only in-frame clones and misses some; the assay was immunoSEQ multiplex PCR. The sample gives around 2,000,000 clones, about 95% of which show up once; more than 0.9% is in the top ten. In the naive CD8 group, cells lacked CD45RO and were positively selected for CCR7, so terminally differentiated effector memory CD45RA+ cells were left out. Caucasian adults living in Nashville, Tennessee, provided all samples. As for this clone: Its antigen is not known.

The source material was naive CD8+ T cells sorted from blood. The receptor's source is a man between 18 and 29 years old in good health. The chain links TRBV4-3 to TRBJ1-2; D possibly corresponds to TRBD1 (6 bases). This CDR3 reads CASSQGTEGFNYGYTF. CDR3 coding DNA: TGCGCCAGCAGCCAAGGGACAGAGGGCTTTAACTATGGCTACACCTTC.